Below, one T cell receptor (beta chain) is given with its context. The CDR3 runs to 14 residues. Germline V CDR1 and CDR2: SGHTA, FQGNSA. Losses at the gene ends were 6 bases for V and 3 bases for J; bases not matched to a gene: 6. TCRdb re-called the RT-PCR reads with MiXCR, one entry per CDR3 protein. The sample holds about 680,000 distinct CDR3 sequences, more than 13% seen once. V gene TRBV7-2 combines with J gene TRBJ2-7, with 9 positions matching TRBD2. The sequenced sample was memory CD4+ T cells from blood. The clonotype originates from a female donor in good health, serving as a healthy control. The CDR3 spells CASRLGREGYEQYF. CDR3 sequence (DNA): TGTGCCAGCAGGCTGGGGCGGGAGGGCTACGAGCAGTACTTC.